This entry concerns a single T cell receptor (beta chain). These data originate in a study of blood T cell repertoires in COVID-19. After removal of 1 base from V and 7 bases from J, the junction contained 9 bases not matched to a gene. In germline, CDR1 is PRHDT, CDR2 FYEKMQ (reference sequence). The CDR3 covers 16 residues. Libraries were prepared by immunoSEQ multiplex PCR; TCRdb keeps only in-frame clonotypes and omits some of them. Of 190,000 or so clones in the sample, 75% to 90% are singletons; the top ten hold 4.5% to 5.5%. All exposed participants met a person with COVID-19 within 2 weeks before entering the study.

What was sequenced was PBMCs or T cells enriched from blood (not recorded which). The V gene is TRBV13, the J gene TRBJ1-1; TRBD1 agrees at 10 bases. The clonotype was recovered from a woman in her 30s who had been exposed to COVID-19. For the CDR3, the DNA is TGTGCCAGCAGCTTAGAGGACAGGGGGTCGCCTGGTGAAGCTTTCTTT. This encodes CASSLEDRGSPGEAFF.